What follows are 28 T cell receptor beta chains derived from one specimen sequenced in a study of regulatory T cells in long-lasting Graves disease. To make TCR beta libraries, researchers used iRepertoire HTBI primers and Arm-PCR of CDR3 regions. TCRdb itself ran the multiplex PCR reads through MiXCR, one entry per CDR3 protein. The table has hundreds of thousands of distinct CDR3 sequences, around 12% seen once; the top ten hold roughly 8.2%. The time point here: newly diagnosed GD, antithyroid drugs for less than 3 months. From RNA extracted from PBMCs, the TCR library was made. These data are also associated with another study on T cells in Graves' hyperthyroidism and ophthalmopathy.

Here the sequenced sample was peripheral blood mononuclear cells (PBMCs), taken at new diagnosis, from a patient treated with antithyroid drugs. The receptors originated from a woman in her 30s with Graves disease.

This clonotype was counted between two and nine times. This chain joins TRBV28 and TRBJ2-2; D may be TRBD2 (5 bases). V was clipped by 9 bases and J by 7 bases, with 15 bases between them. The CDR3 contains 13 residues. The germline CDR1 and CDR2 sequences are MDHEN and SYDVKM. CDR3 sequence reads: CASIWGVGGELFF. The CDR3 nucleotides read TGTGCCAGTATCTGGGGAGTTGGCGGGGAGCTGTTTTTT.

At least ten counts were recorded for this clonotype. DNA for the CDR3: TGTGCCAGTAGTGTCGGCAGGGGGCGATATGAAGAGACCCAGTACTTC. Translation: CASSVGRGRYEETQYF. The chain is built from TRBV19 and TRBJ2-5; the match to TRBD1 covers 8 bases. J was trimmed by 3 bases and V by 5 bases; bases with no gene match: 11. Germline assignment: CDR1 LNHDA and CDR2 SQIVND (reference sequence). The CDR3 length is 16 residues.

This sequence joins TRBV28 and TRBJ1-5; D is unresolved. The germline V and J ends were trimmed by 4 bases and 0 bases, with 10 bases remaining between them. CDR3 length: 15 residues. The V gene's germline CDR1 is MDHEN and CDR2 SYDVKM. CDR3: CASSSGLTSNQPQHF. In DNA form, the CDR3 reads TGTGCCAGCAGTTCCGGACTGACTAGCAATCAGCCCCAGCATTTT.

This clonotype was recorded a few times. The CDR3 region has the DNA TGTGCCAGTAGAAACGCGGACAGAATGAACACTGAAGCTTTCTTT. Translated: CASRNADRMNTEAFF. The V and J genes are TRBV19 and TRBJ1-1, with D possibly TRBD1 on 6 matching bases. Looked up from germline, CDR1 is LNHDA and CDR2 is SQIVND (reference sequence). V dropped 6 bases and J dropped 0 bases, with 14 bases sitting between them. The CDR3 is 15 residues long. Looking up the rest from reference TRBV19 and TRBJ1-1 gives the full variable domain: DGGITQSPKYLFRKEGQNVTLSCEQNLNHDAMYWYRQDPGQGLRLIYYSQIVNDFQKGDIAEGYSVSREKKESFPLTVTSAQKNPTAFYLCASRNADRMNTEAFFGQGTRLTVV.

This sequence joins TRBV9 and TRBJ2-1, with 9 bases lining up with TRBD1. V shed 1 base, J shed 6 bases, and the junction held 11 bases outside the gene matches. This CDR3 comprises 17 residues. CDR1 SGDLS and CDR2 YYNGEE come from the germline V gene. This chain's CDR3 is CASSVWDRDTNGNEQFF. CDR3 in DNA: TGTGCCAGCAGCGTATGGGACAGGGATACGAACGGCAATGAGCAGTTCTTC.

At least ten counts were recorded for this clonotype. The chain links TRBV20-1 to TRBJ1-5, with a possible D match to TRBD1 (5 bases). V gave up 4 bases and J gave up 4 bases, with 8 bases separating them. The CDR3 is 12 amino acids. CDR1 and CDR2 from the germline V gene are DFQATT and SNEGSKA (reference sequence). The CDR3 sequence: CSATGRNQPQHF. The CDR3, as DNA: TGCAGTGCTACAGGGCGAAATCAGCCCCAGCATTTT.

This clonotype was picked up a small number of times. The chain couples TRBV5-6 to TRBJ1-5; TRBD1 agrees at 7 bases. The V gene end was trimmed by 4 bases and the J gene end by 7 bases; junction bases not matched to a gene: 11. Germline-derived CDR1 and CDR2 are SGHDT and YYEEEE. This CDR3 contains 15 residues. Here the CDR3 reads CASSQTTQGGQPQHF. In DNA form, the CDR3 reads TGTGCCAGCAGCCAAACGACTCAGGGGGGCCAGCCCCAGCATTTT.

This clonotype came up a few times. This chain links TRBV29-1 with TRBJ2-7, with 10 bases fitting TRBD2. Germline CDR1 reads SQVTM; CDR2 reads ANQGSEA. The CDR3 is 13 amino acids. V shed 5 bases and J 3 bases; nucleotides not matched to a gene: 4. The CDR3, as DNA: TGCAGCGTTCTAGCGGGGGTGAGCTACGAGCAGTACTTC. Translated, it gives CSVLAGVSYEQYF.

This clonotype was observed many times. CDR3 residues: CATSDSYNNEQFF. CDR3 DNA: TGTGCCACCAGTGACTCCTATAACAATGAGCAGTTCTTC. This sequence joins TRBV24-1 and TRBJ2-1; no clear D. Germline V CDR1 and CDR2: KGHDR, SFDVKD. This CDR3 has 13 amino acids. V lost 4 bases and J 5 bases, leaving 8 bases between the germline ends.

This clonotype was recorded many times. The chain employs TRBV19 and TRBJ1-2; the D is unclear. Trimming left V 3 bases short and J 8 bases short, with 10 bases between. The CDR3 contains 12 residues. Germline V gives CDR1 LNHDA, CDR2 SQIVND (reference sequence). Here the CDR3 DNA reads TGTGCCAGTAGTATGGGCAGATTCGGCTACACCTTC. Its translation: CASSMGRFGYTF.

This clonotype was detected many times. V usage is TRBV11-2 and J usage is TRBJ2-7; D remains ambiguous. The CDR3 contains 14 residues. Deletions cut 4 bases from V and 2 bases from J, with 12 bases between. Germline CDR1 SGHAT, CDR2 FQNNGV. CDR3 coding DNA: TGTGCCAGCAGCTCCATATCCGATCCCTACGAGCAGTACTTC. Amino acids: CASSSISDPYEQYF. The whole variable domain, filled in from reference TRBV11-2 and TRBJ2-7, reads EAGVAQSPRYKIIEKRQSVAFWCNPISGHATLYWYQQILGQGPKLLIQFQNNGVVDDSQLPKDRFSAERLKGVDSTLKIQPAKLEDSAVYLCASSSISDPYEQYFGPGTRLTVT.

This clonotype was recorded a few times. This sequence joins TRBV29-1 and TRBJ1-1; 11 positions match TRBD1. CDR1 is SQVTM, CDR2 ANQGSEA, per germline. This CDR3 comprises 13 residues. After removal of 4 bases from V and 5 bases from J, the junction contained 3 bases not matched to a gene. This chain's CDR3 is CSVVGTGGTEAFF. Here the CDR3 DNA reads TGCAGCGTTGTTGGGACAGGGGGTACTGAAGCTTTCTTT.

This clonotype was picked up many times. DNA of the CDR3: TGTGCCAGCAGCTCCGGGACTAGTCGTGAGAATGAGCAGTTCTTC. It translates to CASSSGTSRENEQFF. The chain links TRBV14 to TRBJ2-1, with 8 bases aligning to TRBD2. CDR3 length equals 15 residues. After removal of 5 bases from V and 7 bases from J, the junction contained 10 bases not matched to a gene. Germline-derived CDR1 and CDR2 are SGHDN and FVKESK.

The J gene is TRBJ2-5, the V gene TRBV7-2, with a tentative D call TRBD1 (5 bases). Germline values: CDR1 SGHTA, CDR2 FQGNSA. The V end lost 0 bases, the J end lost 9 bases, and 11 bases lay between the germline ends. The CDR3 length is 13 residues. CDR3 DNA: TGTGCCAGCAGCTTAGCGCGTGTAGGGGCCCAGTACTTC. This gives the protein CASSLARVGAQYF.

This clonotype was found many times. The chain carries TRBV27 and TRBJ2-7, with 9 bases that match TRBD2. The CDR3 runs to 15 residues. V shed 6 bases and J 2 bases; nucleotides not matched to a gene: 8. CDR1 is MNHEY and CDR2 is SMNVEV in the germline V gene (reference sequence). Here the CDR3 DNA reads TGTGCCAGCAGGGTAGCGGGAGTCCCCACCTACGAGCAGTACTTC. It codes for CASRVAGVPTYEQYF.

Concerning this clonotype itself: It may be a read error: a sequence one base away is much more abundant. The chain joins TRBV7-2 to TRBJ1-2; unclear D gene. V was clipped by 3 bases and J by 0 bases, with 8 bases between them. From germline, CDR1 is SGHTA and CDR2 FQGNSA. This CDR3 contains 14 residues. CDR3 in DNA: TGTGCCAGCAGCTTGTACGAAGCTAACTATGGCTACACCTTC. The encoded protein is CASSLYEANYGYTF.

This clonotype appeared many times. The chain employs TRBV20-1 and TRBJ2-3; D not certain. Per germline, CDR1 DFQATT and CDR2 SNEGSKA (reference sequence). The V gene lost 0 bases and the J gene lost 2 bases, with 9 bases spanning the gap. This CDR3 contains 14 residues. CDR3 in DNA: TGCAGTGCTAGAGATCAACAGCCCACAGATACGCAGTATTTT. It yields the protein CSARDQQPTDTQYF.

This clonotype has only a few counts. This chain joins TRBV6-1 and TRBJ1-4; a weak D match, TRBD1 (5 bases). CDR1 is MNHNS, CDR2 SASEGT, per germline. The V end was cut by 4 bases, the J end by 6 bases, with 18 bases between. CDR3 length: 16 residues. Here the CDR3 DNA reads TGTGCCAGCAGTGCCTCCCAGGGAATTGGGTATGAAAAACTGTTTTTT. The encoded protein is CASSASQGIGYEKLFF.

The rearrangement uses TRBV11-2 and TRBJ2-7, with 15 bases identical to TRBD2. CDR3 length: 16 residues. After removal of 3 bases from V and 6 bases from J, the junction contained 6 bases not matched to a gene. CDR1 is SGHAT, CDR2 FQNNGV, per germline. CDR3: CASSFPGLAGGGEQYF. DNA of the CDR3: TGTGCCAGCAGCTTTCCGGGACTAGCGGGAGGAGGCGAGCAGTACTTC.

This clonotype was seen only a few times. CDR3 DNA sequence: TGTGCCAGTGTTTTCCTAGCGGGTTCCGGGGAGCTGTTTTTT. Translated: CASVFLAGSGELFF. This chain connects TRBV2 to TRBJ2-2, with 8 bases lining up with TRBD2. The CDR3 loop spans 14 amino acids. Losses at the gene ends were 9 bases for V and 6 bases for J; bases not matched to a gene: 9. Germline CDR1 SNHLY, CDR2 FYNNEI. The whole variable domain, filled in from reference TRBV2 and TRBJ2-2, reads EPEVTQTPSHQVTQMGQEVILRCVPISNHLYFYWYRQILGQKVEFLVSFYNNEISEKSEIFDDQFSVERPDGSNFTLKIRSTKLEDSAMYFCASVFLAGSGELFFGEGSRLTVL.

This clonotype has at least ten counts. This chain uses TRBV11-3 with TRBJ1-2; no definite D call. V was clipped by 3 bases and J by 0 bases, with 8 bases between them. CDR3 length: 14 amino acids. Per the germline V gene, CDR1 is SGHNT and CDR2 is YENEEA. CDR3 sequence (DNA): TGTGCCAGCAGCTTGAGACACCCTAACTATGGCTACACCTTC. Translation gives CASSLRHPNYGYTF.

This clonotype showed up many times. The V call is TRBV20-1, the J call TRBJ1-2, with D possibly being TRBD1 (5 bases). Looked up from germline, CDR1 is DFQATT and CDR2 is SNEGSKA (reference sequence). This CDR3 is 16 amino acids long. Trimming took 5 bases from V and 5 from J, leaving 24 bases between them. Here the CDR3 reads CSASRPGGFRGYGYTF. The CDR3 DNA reads TGCAGTGCTTCTCGGCCGGGGGGGTTTCGGGGTTATGGCTACACCTTC.

The rearrangement uses TRBV7-6 and TRBJ2-2; no clear D. This CDR3 region has 15 residues. Germline V lookup: CDR1 SGHVS, CDR2 FNYEAQ. V gave up 5 bases and J gave up 7 bases, with 17 bases separating them. CDR3 in DNA: TGTGCCAGCAGCCCCACAGATGGGCGGAGCGGGGAGCTGTTTTTT. Its protein product is CASSPTDGRSGELFF.

This clonotype was recorded at least ten times. The J gene is TRBJ2-3, the V gene TRBV12-3 or TRBV12-4; the match to TRBD2 covers 9 bases. This CDR3 is 14 amino acids long. The V and J ends lost 7 bases and 4 bases, in that order; junction bases with no gene match: 6. The CDR3 here is CASIIAGVSDTQYF. The CDR3 DNA reads TGTGCCAGCATCATAGCGGGAGTCTCAGATACGCAGTATTTT.

This clonotype was observed at least ten times. The V and J genes are TRBV3-1 and TRBJ1-2; D ambiguous. The germline CDR1 and CDR2 sequences are LGHDT and YNNKEL (reference sequence). The CDR3 runs 14 residues. V lost 3 bases, J lost 4 bases, and 12 bases lay in between. The CDR3 coding sequence is TGTGCCAGCAGCCACTTGGGATCTGCCTATGGCTACACCTTC. Its translation: CASSHLGSAYGYTF.

This clonotype was observed many times. V usage is TRBV5-1 and J usage is TRBJ1-1; 11 bases are shared with TRBD1. The V segment lost 4 bases and the J segment 1 base; nucleotides outside the gene matches: 9. Per the germline V gene, CDR1 is SGHRS and CDR2 is YFSETQ. The CDR3 length is 17 residues. This chain's CDR3 is CASSRGQGAVSNTEAFF. The CDR3 DNA sequence: TGCGCCAGCAGCCGTGGACAGGGGGCCGTTTCGAACACTGAAGCTTTCTTT.

The CDR3 spells CASQDLGRTWNTEAFF. The CDR3 coding sequence is TGTGCCAGCCAAGATTTGGGGAGGACCTGGAACACTGAAGCTTTCTTT. J is TRBJ1-1 and V is TRBV6-1, with D hard to call. The germline V gene encodes CDR1 MNHNS and CDR2 SASEGT. The CDR3 length is 16 residues. V was pared by 8 bases and J by 1 base, with 20 bases between.

CDR3 sequence (DNA): TGCGCCAGCAGCCAAGGACAGGGGGCGGGGTCCTACGAGCAGTACTTC. It encodes CASSQGQGAGSYEQYF. The chain links TRBV4-1 to TRBJ2-7; 10 positions match TRBD1. Germline V gene data show CDR1 as MGHRA and CDR2 as YSYEKL. V lost 1 base and J lost 1; bases outside the gene matches: 4. This CDR3 is built from 16 residues.